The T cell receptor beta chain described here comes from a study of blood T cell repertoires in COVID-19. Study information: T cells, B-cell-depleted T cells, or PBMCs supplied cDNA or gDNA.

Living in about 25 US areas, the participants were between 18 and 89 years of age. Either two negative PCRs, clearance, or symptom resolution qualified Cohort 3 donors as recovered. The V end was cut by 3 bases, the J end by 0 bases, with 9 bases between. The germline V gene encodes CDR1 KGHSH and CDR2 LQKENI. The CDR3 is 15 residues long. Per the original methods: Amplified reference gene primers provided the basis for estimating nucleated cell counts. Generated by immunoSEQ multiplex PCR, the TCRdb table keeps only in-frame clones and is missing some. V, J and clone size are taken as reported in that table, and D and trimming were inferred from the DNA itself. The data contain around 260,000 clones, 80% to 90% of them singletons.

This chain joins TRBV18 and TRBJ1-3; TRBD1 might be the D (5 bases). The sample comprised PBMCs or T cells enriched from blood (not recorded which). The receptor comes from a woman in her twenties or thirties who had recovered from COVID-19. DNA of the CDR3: TGTGCCAGCTCACCGGCGGGGGTCTCTGGAAACACCATATATTTT. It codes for CASSPAGVSGNTIYF. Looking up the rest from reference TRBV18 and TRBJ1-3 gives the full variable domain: NAGVMQNPRHLVRRRGQEARLRCSPMKGHSHVYWYRQLPEEGLKFMVYLQKENIIDESGMPKERFSAEFPKEGPSILRIQQVVRGDSAAYFCASSPAGVSGNTIYFGEGSWLTVV.